This entry is about one T cell receptor beta chain. Its antigen is not known. The entry originates in a study of cytomegalovirus exposure and HLA in healthy donors. This CDR3 is 15 amino acids long. Germline CDR1 reads LNHDA; CDR2 reads SQIVND (reference sequence). V lost 4 bases and J lost 7; bases outside the gene matches: 6. Overall study findings and caveats: When analyzed later, a missense DCLRE1C variant was found to be linked to TCR beta V- and J-gene trimming.

The PCR had 60 Vbeta and 13 Jbeta primers. Clones were sequenced by immunoSEQ multiplex PCR, and TCRdb holds only the in-frame ones, with some missing. This table holds more than 95,000 clones, around a tenth found once. Sequences were obtained from PBMCs. The chain joins TRBV19 to TRBJ2-1, with 11 bases lining up with TRBD1. The clonotype comes from a man aged 25 to 40 in good health and CMV-seronegative. The CDR3 coding sequence is TGTGCCAGTAGTACGGACAGGGGGCGCGGGAATGAGCAGTTCTTC. It encodes CASSTDRGRGNEQFF.